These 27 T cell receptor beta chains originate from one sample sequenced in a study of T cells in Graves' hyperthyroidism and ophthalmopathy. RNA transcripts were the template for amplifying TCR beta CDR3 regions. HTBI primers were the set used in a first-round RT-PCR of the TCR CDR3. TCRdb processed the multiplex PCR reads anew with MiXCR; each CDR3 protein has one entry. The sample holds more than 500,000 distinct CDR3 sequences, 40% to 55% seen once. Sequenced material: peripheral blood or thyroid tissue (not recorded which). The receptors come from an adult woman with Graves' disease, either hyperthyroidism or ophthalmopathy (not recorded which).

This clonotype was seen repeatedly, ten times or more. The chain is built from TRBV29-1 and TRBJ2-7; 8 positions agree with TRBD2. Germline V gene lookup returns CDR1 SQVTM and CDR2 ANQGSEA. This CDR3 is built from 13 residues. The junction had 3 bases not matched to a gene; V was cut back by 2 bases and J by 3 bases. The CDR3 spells CSVERLAGYEQYF. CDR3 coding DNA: TGCAGCGTTGAAAGGCTAGCGGGCTACGAGCAGTACTTC.

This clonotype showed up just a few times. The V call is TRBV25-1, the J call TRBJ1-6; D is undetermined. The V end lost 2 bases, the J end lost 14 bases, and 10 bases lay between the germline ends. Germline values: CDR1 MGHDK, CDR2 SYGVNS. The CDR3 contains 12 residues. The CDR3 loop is CASSEDVGSLHF. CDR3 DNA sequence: TGTGCCAGCAGTGAAGATGTGGGGTCCCTCCACTTT.

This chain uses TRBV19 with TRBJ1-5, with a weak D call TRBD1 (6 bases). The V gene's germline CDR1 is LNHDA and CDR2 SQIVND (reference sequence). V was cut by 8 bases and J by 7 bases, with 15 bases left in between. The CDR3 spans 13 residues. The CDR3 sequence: CASERTDGQPQHF. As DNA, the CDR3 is TGTGCCAGTGAAAGGACAGATGGACAGCCCCAGCATTTT.

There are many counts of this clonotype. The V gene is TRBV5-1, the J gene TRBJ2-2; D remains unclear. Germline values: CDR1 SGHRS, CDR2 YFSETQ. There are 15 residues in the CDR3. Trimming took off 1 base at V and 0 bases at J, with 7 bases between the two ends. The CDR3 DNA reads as TGCGCCAGCAGCTTGTGGCAGCCGAACACCGGGGAGCTGTTTTTT. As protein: CASSLWQPNTGELFF.

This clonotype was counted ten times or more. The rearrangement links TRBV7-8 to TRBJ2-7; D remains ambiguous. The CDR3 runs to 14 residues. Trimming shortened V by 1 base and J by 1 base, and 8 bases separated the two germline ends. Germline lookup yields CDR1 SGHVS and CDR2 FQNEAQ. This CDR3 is CASSLEWVSYEQYF. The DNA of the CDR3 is TGTGCCAGCAGCTTAGAATGGGTTTCCTACGAGCAGTACTTC.

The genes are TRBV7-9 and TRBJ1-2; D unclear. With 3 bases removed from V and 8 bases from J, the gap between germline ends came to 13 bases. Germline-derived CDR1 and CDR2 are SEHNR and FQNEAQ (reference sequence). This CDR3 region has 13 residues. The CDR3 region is CASSFLAGGGYTF. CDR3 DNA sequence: TGTGCCAGCAGCTTTCTAGCGGGTGGCGGCTACACCTTC.

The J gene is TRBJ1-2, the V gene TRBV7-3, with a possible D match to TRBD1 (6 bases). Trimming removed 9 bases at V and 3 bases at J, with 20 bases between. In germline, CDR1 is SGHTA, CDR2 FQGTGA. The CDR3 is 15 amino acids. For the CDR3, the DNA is TGTGCCAGTCGCAAAACCGGGGGCGCTGACTATGGCTACACCTTC. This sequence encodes CASRKTGGADYGYTF.

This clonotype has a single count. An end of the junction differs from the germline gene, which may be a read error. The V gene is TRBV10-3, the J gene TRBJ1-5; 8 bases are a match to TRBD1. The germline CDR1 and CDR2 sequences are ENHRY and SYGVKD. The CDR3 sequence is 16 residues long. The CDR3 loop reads CASSYADRGRNQPQHF. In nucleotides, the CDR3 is TGTGCCAGCAGTTACGCAGACAGGGGTCGCAATCAGCCCCAGCATTTT.

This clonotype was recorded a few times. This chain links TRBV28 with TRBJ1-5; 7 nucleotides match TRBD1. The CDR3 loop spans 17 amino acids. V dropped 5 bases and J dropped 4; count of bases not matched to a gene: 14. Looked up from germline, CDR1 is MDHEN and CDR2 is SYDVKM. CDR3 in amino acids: CASSMMTGLGLNQPQHF. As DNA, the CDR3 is TGTGCCAGCAGTATGATGACAGGGCTTGGCCTAAATCAGCCCCAGCATTTT.

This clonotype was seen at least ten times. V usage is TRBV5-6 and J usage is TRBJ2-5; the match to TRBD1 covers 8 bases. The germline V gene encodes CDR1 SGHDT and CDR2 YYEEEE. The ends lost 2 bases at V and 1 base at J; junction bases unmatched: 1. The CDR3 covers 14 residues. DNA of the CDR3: TGTGCCAGCAGCTTACAGGGGGGCCAAGAGACCCAGTACTTC. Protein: CASSLQGGQETQYF. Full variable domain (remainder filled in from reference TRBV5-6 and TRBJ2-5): DAGVTQSPTHLIKTRGQQVTLRCSPKSGHDTVSWYQQALGQGPQFIFQYYEEEERQRGNFPDRFSGHQFPNYSSELNVNALLLGDSALYLCASSLQGGQETQYFGPGTRLLVL.

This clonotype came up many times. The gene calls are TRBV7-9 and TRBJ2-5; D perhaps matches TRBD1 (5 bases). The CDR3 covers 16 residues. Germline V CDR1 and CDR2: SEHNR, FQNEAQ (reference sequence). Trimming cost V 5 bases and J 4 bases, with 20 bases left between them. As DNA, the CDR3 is TGTGCCAGCAGCCCTAGGGGCCAGTGGTTGCGAGAGACCCAGTACTTC. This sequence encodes CASSPRGQWLRETQYF.

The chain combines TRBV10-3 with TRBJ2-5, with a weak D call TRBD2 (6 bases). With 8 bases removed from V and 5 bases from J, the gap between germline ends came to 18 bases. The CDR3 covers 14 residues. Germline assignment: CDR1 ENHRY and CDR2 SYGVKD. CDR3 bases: TGTGCCATCCTTTCGGCGGGGACGATGGAGACCCAGTACTTC. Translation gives CAILSAGTMETQYF.

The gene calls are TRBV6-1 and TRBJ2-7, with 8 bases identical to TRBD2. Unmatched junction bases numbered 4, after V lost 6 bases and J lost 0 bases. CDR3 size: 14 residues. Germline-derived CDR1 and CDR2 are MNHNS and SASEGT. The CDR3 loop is CASSRTSSSYEQYF. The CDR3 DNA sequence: TGTGCCAGCAGCCGGACTAGCAGCTCCTACGAGCAGTACTTC.

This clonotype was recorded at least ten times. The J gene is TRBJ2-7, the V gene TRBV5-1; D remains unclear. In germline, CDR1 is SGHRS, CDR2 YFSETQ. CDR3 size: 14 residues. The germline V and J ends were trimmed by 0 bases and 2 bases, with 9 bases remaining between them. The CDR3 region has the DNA TGCGCCAGCAGCTTGGCACTTAACACCTACGAGCAGTACTTC. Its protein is CASSLALNTYEQYF.

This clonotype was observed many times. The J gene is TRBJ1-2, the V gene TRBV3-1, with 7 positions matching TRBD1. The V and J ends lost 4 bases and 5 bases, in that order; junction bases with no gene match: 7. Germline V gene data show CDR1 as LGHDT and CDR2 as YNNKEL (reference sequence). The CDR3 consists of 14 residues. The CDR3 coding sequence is TGTGCCAGCAGCCTCCAGGGGGGCGCTTATGGCTACACCTTC. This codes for CASSLQGGAYGYTF. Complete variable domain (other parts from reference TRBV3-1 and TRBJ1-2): DTAVSQTPKYLVTQMGNDKSIKCEQNLGHDTMYWYKQDSKKFLKIMFSYNNKELIINETVPNRFSPKSPDKAHLNLHINSLELGDSAVYFCASSLQGGAYGYTFGSGTRLTVV.

The CDR3 DNA reads TGTGCCAGACGGGGACAGGGGAGCAATCAGCCCCAGCATTTT. Amino acids: CARRGQGSNQPQHF. This chain connects TRBV2 to TRBJ1-5; TRBD1 aligns across 10 bases. Germline V gene lookup returns CDR1 SNHLY and CDR2 FYNNEI. The CDR3 sequence is 14 residues long. V was clipped by 9 bases and J by 1 base; unmatched bases: 3.

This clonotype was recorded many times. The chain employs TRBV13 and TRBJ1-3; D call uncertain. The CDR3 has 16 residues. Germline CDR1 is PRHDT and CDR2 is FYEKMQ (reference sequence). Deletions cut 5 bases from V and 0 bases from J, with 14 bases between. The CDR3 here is CASSPRGPFSGNTIYF. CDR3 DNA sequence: TGTGCCAGCAGCCCTCGCGGACCGTTCTCTGGAAACACCATATATTTT.

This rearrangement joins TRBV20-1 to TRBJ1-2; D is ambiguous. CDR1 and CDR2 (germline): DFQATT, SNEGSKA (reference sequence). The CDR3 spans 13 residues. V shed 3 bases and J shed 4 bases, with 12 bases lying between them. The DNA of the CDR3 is TGCAGTGCTAGCGTCATGAAGTTCTATGGCTACACCTTC. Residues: CSASVMKFYGYTF.

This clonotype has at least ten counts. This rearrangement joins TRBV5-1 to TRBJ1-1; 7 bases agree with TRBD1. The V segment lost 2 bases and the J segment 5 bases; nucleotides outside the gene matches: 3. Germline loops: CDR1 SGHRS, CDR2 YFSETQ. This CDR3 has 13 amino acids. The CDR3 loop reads CASSFTQGTEAFF. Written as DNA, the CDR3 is TGCGCCAGCAGCTTCACACAGGGGACTGAAGCTTTCTTT.

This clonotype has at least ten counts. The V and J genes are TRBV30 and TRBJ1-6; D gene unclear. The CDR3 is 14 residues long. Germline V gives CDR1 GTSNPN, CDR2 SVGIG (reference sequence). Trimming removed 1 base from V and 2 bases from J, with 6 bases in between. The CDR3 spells CAWSERTYNSPLHF. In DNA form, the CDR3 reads TGTGCCTGGAGTGAACGGACCTATAATTCACCCCTCCACTTT. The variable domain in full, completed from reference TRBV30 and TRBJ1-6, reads SQTIHQWPATLVQPVGSPLSLECTVEGTSNPNLYWYRQAAGRGLQLLFYSVGIGQISSEVPQNLSASRPQDRQFILSSKKLLLSDSGFYLCAWSERTYNSPLHFGNGTRLTVT.

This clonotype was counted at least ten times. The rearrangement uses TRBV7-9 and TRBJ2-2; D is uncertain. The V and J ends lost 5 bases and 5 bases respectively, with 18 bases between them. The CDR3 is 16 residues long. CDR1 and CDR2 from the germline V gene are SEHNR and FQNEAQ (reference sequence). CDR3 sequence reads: CASSARVVGFTGELFF. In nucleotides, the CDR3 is TGTGCCAGCAGCGCGAGAGTGGTGGGATTTACCGGGGAGCTGTTTTTT.

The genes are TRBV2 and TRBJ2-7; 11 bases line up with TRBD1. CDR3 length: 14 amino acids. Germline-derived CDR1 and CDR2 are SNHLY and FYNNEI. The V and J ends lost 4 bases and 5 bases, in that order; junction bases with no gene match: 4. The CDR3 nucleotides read TGTGCCAGCAGTGGGACAGGGGGCGGGAACGAGCAGTACTTC. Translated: CASSGTGGGNEQYF.

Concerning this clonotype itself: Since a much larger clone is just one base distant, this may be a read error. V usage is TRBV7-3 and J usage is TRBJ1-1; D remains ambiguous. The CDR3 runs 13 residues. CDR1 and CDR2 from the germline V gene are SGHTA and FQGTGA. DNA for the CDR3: TGTGTCAGCAGCACCTCAGATTACACTGAAGCTTTCTTT. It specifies CVSSTSDYTEAFF.

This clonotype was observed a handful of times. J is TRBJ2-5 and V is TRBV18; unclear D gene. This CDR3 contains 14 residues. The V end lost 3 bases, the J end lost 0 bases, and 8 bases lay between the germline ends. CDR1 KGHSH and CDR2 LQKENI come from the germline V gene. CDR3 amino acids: CASSPNLYQETQYF. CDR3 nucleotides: TGTGCCAGCTCACCCAACCTGTACCAAGAGACCCAGTACTTC.

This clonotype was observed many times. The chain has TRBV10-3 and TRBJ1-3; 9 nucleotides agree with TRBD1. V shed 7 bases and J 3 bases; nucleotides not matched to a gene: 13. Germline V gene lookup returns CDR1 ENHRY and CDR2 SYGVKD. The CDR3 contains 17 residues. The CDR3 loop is CAITNKPGQGVGNTIYF. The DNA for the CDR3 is TGTGCCATCACTAACAAACCGGGACAGGGAGTTGGAAACACCATATATTTT.

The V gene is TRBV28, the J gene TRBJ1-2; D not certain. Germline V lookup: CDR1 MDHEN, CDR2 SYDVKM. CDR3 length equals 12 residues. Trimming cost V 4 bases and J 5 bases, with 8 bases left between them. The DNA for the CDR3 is TGTGCCAGCAGTTCTTCCCTATATGGCTACACCTTC. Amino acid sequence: CASSSSLYGYTF.

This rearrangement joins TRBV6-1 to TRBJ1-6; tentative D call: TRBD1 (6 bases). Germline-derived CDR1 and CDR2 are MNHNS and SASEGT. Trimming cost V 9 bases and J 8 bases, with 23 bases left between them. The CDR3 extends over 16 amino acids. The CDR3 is CASLAGGTRRDSPLHF. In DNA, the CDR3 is TGTGCCAGTCTAGCGGGAGGGACACGAAGAGATTCACCCCTCCACTTT.